One sample yielded the 14 T cell receptor beta chains listed below, sequenced in a study of Tregs in tolerant kidney transplant recipients. No antigen has been identified for these receptors. Sequencing was performed with immunoSEQ multiplex PCR; in TCRdb, only in-frame clones are kept and a portion is missing. Of under 50,000 clones detected, roughly 95% appear once; the ten largest clones hold roughly 0.34%. Sequenced sample: Tregs from blood cultured with allogeneic cells. The receptors were gathered from a human donor in good health.

The rearrangement uses TRBV6-1 and TRBJ2-1; TRBD1 matches at 8 bases. CDR1 and CDR2 (germline): MNHNS, SASEGT. V lost 5 bases, J lost 5 bases, and 5 bases stayed unmatched. This CDR3 has 14 residues. The CDR3, as DNA: TGTGCCAGCAGTTTGGACAGGGCGCACAATGAGCAGTTCTTC. It translates to CASSLDRAHNEQFF.

The genes are TRBV6-1 and TRBJ2-2; the D call may be TRBD1 or TRBD2 (5 bases each). The CDR3 runs 12 residues. The ends were cut back, 8 bases at V and 7 bases at J, with 11 bases in the middle. Germline CDR1 MNHNS, CDR2 SASEGT. CDR3 sequence (DNA): TGTGCCAGCCGGGACCCAATCGGGGAGCTGTTTTTT. Amino acids: CASRDPIGELFF.

This clone appeared a single time. The chain uses TRBV6-5 and TRBJ1-1; 9 positions agree with TRBD1. J lost 4 bases, V lost 7 bases, and 7 bases had no gene match. CDR1 and CDR2 (germline): MNHEY, SVGAGI. CDR3 length: 14 residues. DNA for the CDR3: TGTGCCAGCACCTCGACAGGGGGGCCCACTGAAGCTTTCTTT. Translating it yields CASTSTGGPTEAFF.

The V and J genes are TRBV6-5 and TRBJ2-1; D not certain. The V gene's germline CDR1 is MNHEY and CDR2 SVGAGI. The CDR3 loop spans 12 amino acids. Deletions cut 7 bases from V and 1 base from J, with 5 bases between. CDR3 amino acids: CASTKSYNEQFF. The CDR3 region has the DNA TGTGCCAGCACCAAATCCTACAATGAGCAGTTCTTC.

The chain links TRBV20-1 to TRBJ2-7, with a tentative D call TRBD1 (5 bases). The V end lost 5 bases, the J end lost 5 bases, and 7 bases lay between the germline ends. CDR3 length: 10 residues. CDR1 DFQATT and CDR2 SNEGSKA come from the germline V gene (reference sequence). CDR3 nucleotides: TGCAGTGCTCGCAGGGACGAGCAGTACTTC. It yields the protein CSARRDEQYF.

The rearrangement joins TRBV2 to TRBJ1-1; possibly TRBD1 for D (6 bases). The V end lost 8 bases, the J end lost 4 bases, and 14 bases lay between the germline ends. The CDR3 is 13 residues long. The germline V gene encodes CDR1 SNHLY and CDR2 FYNNEI. The CDR3 nucleotides are TGTGCCAGCGGCACAGGGTTCCCCACTGAAGCTTTCTTT. Encoded protein: CASGTGFPTEAFF.

The chain recombines TRBV10-3 with TRBJ2-5; tentative D call: TRBD2 (5 bases). The CDR3 consists of 13 residues. From germline, CDR1 is ENHRY and CDR2 SYGVKD. The V gene lost 8 bases and the J gene lost 5 bases, with 15 bases spanning the gap. DNA of the CDR3: TGTGCCATCGGGGTCCTCTCGGGGGAGACCCAGTACTTC. Encoded protein: CAIGVLSGETQYF.

Here the CDR3 reads CASSQGTAVIQYF. CDR3 in DNA: TGTGCCAGCAGCCAAGGGACCGCCGTCATTCAGTACTTC. V gene TRBV5-4 combines with J gene TRBJ2-4; D assignment may be TRBD1 or TRBD2 (5 bases each). Per germline, CDR1 SGHNT and CDR2 YYREEE (reference sequence). V gave up 4 bases and J gave up 9 bases, with 14 bases separating them. This CDR3 comprises 13 residues. The whole variable domain, filled in from reference TRBV5-4 and TRBJ2-4, reads ETGVTQSPTHLIKTRGQQVTLRCSSQSGHNTVSWYQQALGQGPQFIFQYYREEENGRGNFPPRFSGLQFPNYSSELNVNALELDDSALYLCASSQGTAVIQYFGAGTRLSVL.

This chain joins TRBV7-9 and TRBJ1-5, with D unresolved. Germline V gene sequence: CDR1 SEHNR, CDR2 FQNEAQ (reference sequence). Trimming took off 1 base at V and 9 bases at J, with 10 bases between the two ends. This CDR3 has 13 residues. CDR3 nucleotide sequence: TGTGCCAGCAGCTTAGTGGGTTATGGGCCCCAGCATTTT. Its translation: CASSLVGYGPQHF.

This chain connects TRBV10-1 to TRBJ2-3; D is ambiguous. The germline CDR1 and CDR2 sequences are WNHNN and SYGVQD (reference sequence). The V gene lost 4 bases and the J gene lost 6 bases, with 14 bases spanning the gap. The CDR3 sequence is 14 residues long. Written as DNA, the CDR3 is TGCGCCAGCAGTGCCCCGGACGTGTCGGATACGCAGTATTTT. Translating gives CASSAPDVSDTQYF.

The chain joins TRBV7-3 to TRBJ2-3; tentatively, D is TRBD1 (5 bases). Trimming shortened V by 2 bases and J by 4 bases, and 13 bases separated the two germline ends. CDR1 SGHTA and CDR2 FQGTGA come from the germline V gene. The CDR3 spans 15 residues. CDR3 region: CASSLYGRAADTQYF. CDR3 in DNA: TGTGCCAGCAGCTTATATGGCAGGGCCGCAGATACGCAGTATTTT. The complete variable domain, with remaining parts taken from reference TRBV7-3 and TRBJ2-3, reads GAGVSQTPSNKVTEKGKYVELRCDPISGHTALYWYRQSLGQGPEFLIYFQGTGAADDSGLPNDRFFAVRPEGSVSTLKIQRTERGDSAVYLCASSLYGRAADTQYFGPGTRLTVL.

This chain uses TRBV4-1 with TRBJ2-4, with 8 positions matching TRBD1. The germline V gene has CDR1 MGHRA and CDR2 YSYEKL. This CDR3 has 16 amino acids. The V and J ends lost 0 bases and 7 bases, in that order; junction bases with no gene match: 8. As DNA, the CDR3 is TGCGCCAGCAGCCAAGATCTGGCAGGGGGCTCCAACATTCAGTACTTC. Protein product: CASSQDLAGGSNIQYF.

The rearrangement uses TRBV15 and TRBJ2-3; D is perhaps TRBD1 (6 bases). Germline CDR1 reads LNHNV; CDR2 reads YYDKDF (reference sequence). The V end lost 0 bases, the J end lost 0 bases, and 13 bases lay between the germline ends. The CDR3 spans 17 residues. The CDR3 nucleotides are TGTGCCACCAGCAGAGATTTGGGGGCGGATAGCACAGATACGCAGTATTTT. Its protein product is CATSRDLGADSTDTQYF.

V gene TRBV15 combines with J gene TRBJ1-5; 7 bases line up with TRBD1. The CDR3 is 14 residues long. Germline values: CDR1 LNHNV, CDR2 YYDKDF (reference sequence). Trimming at V came to 4 bases and at J to 5 bases, leaving 5 bases not matched to a gene. The CDR3 sequence: CATSKNRGDQPQHF. CDR3 coding DNA: TGTGCCACCAGCAAGAACAGGGGAGATCAGCCCCAGCATTTT.